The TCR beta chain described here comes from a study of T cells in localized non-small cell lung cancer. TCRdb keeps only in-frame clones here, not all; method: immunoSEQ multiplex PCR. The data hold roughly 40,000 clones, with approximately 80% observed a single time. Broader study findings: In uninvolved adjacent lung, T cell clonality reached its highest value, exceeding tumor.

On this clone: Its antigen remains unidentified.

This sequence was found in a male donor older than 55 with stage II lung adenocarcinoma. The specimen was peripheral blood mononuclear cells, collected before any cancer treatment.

The CDR3 region has the DNA TGTGCCAGCACCCCGGACAGCTACGAGCAGTACTTC. Its protein is CASTPDSYEQYF. The chain recombines TRBV6-1 with TRBJ2-7; possible D gene TRBD1, 6 bases. The V gene lost 7 bases and the J gene lost 3 bases, with 10 bases spanning the gap. From germline, CDR1 is MNHNS and CDR2 SASEGT. The CDR3 loop spans 12 amino acids.